The 25 T cell receptor beta chains below come from one sample, sequenced in a study of blood T cell repertoires in COVID-19. TCRdb's table, derived via immunoSEQ multiplex PCR, lists solely in-frame clones and lacks some. This sample has some 170,000 clones; roughly nine tenths occur once, and the top ten carry roughly a sixth. Sequencing was carried out using peripheral blood. The receptors were sampled from a man in his 60s with active or convalescent COVID-19.

V gene TRBV19 combines with J gene TRBJ2-5, with 10 bases fitting TRBD2. Trimming removed 5 bases from V and 4 bases from J; junction bases left unmatched: 7. The CDR3 consists of 15 residues. The germline V gene has CDR1 LNHDA and CDR2 SQIVND (reference sequence). CDR3 protein: CASSGASGSPETQYF. The CDR3 nucleotides are TGTGCCAGTAGTGGCGCTAGCGGGAGCCCAGAGACCCAGTACTTC.

The chain couples TRBV19 to TRBJ1-2; weak D call: TRBD1 (6 bases). Per germline, CDR1 LNHDA and CDR2 SQIVND (reference sequence). The CDR3 is 13 amino acids. Between the trimmed V and J ends, which lost 5 bases and 8 bases, there was a span of 15 bases. CDR3 protein: CASSEQGAGGYTF. The CDR3 coding sequence is TGTGCCAGTAGTGAACAGGGAGCGGGGGGCTACACCTTC.

The gene calls are TRBV5-1 and TRBJ1-2, with 8 positions matching TRBD1. This CDR3 has 13 amino acids. Germline V gene lookup returns CDR1 SGHRS and CDR2 YFSETQ. V dropped 3 bases and J dropped 8; count of bases not matched to a gene: 6. For the CDR3, the DNA is TGCGCCAGCAGCTCGGGACAGGTCGTGGGCTACACCTTC. Translated, it gives CASSSGQVVGYTF. Filled out from reference TRBV5-1 and TRBJ1-2, the complete variable domain reads KAGVTQTPRYLIKTRGQQVTLSCSPISGHRSVSWYQQTPGQGLQFLFEYFSETQRNKGNFPGRFSGRQFSNSRSEMNVSTLELGDSALYLCASSSGQVVGYTFGSGTRLTVV.

This chain connects TRBV5-4 to TRBJ2-1, with 9 bases identical to TRBD1. V gave up 4 bases and J gave up 7 bases; unmatched junction bases: 6. Germline V gene data show CDR1 as SGHNT and CDR2 as YYREEE (reference sequence). CDR3 length equals 14 residues. CDR3 coding DNA: TGTGCCAGCAGCGCCGGGACAGGGTCTAATGAGCAGTTCTTC. This translates into CASSAGTGSNEQFF.

The J gene is TRBJ1-2, the V gene TRBV6-5, with a possible D match to TRBD1 (5 bases). V shed 5 bases and J shed 4 bases, with 14 bases lying between them. The length of the CDR3 is 14 residues. Germline CDR1 MNHEY, CDR2 SVGAGI. The CDR3 region is CASSRLQATYGYTF. CDR3 coding DNA: TGTGCCAGCAGTCGTCTACAGGCGACCTATGGCTACACCTTC.

This clone was counted a single time. J is TRBJ1-5 and V is TRBV6-1; the D gene is possibly TRBD1 (5 bases). Trimming removed 3 bases from V and 3 bases from J, with 12 bases in between. Germline CDR1 and CDR2: MNHNS and SASEGT. This CDR3 spans 15 amino acids. This CDR3 reads CASSDGGQYNQPQHF. The CDR3 coding sequence is TGTGCCAGCAGTGACGGTGGACAATACAATCAGCCCCAGCATTTT.

This chain uses TRBV6-1 with TRBJ1-5, with no clear D. CDR3 size: 11 residues. Germline V CDR1 and CDR2: MNHNS, SASEGT. Trimming stripped 3 bases from V and 11 bases from J, with 8 bases between. CDR3 sequence (DNA): TGTGCCAGCAGTGAGGGCCCGACCCAGCATTTT. It codes for CASSEGPTQHF.

This chain links TRBV19 with TRBJ1-2; TRBD1 aligns across 8 bases. V gave up 3 bases and J gave up 4 bases; unmatched junction bases: 4. Germline V gene lookup returns CDR1 LNHDA and CDR2 SQIVND (reference sequence). The CDR3 is made up of 14 amino acids. The CDR3 here is CASSIPTGAYGYTF. CDR3 nucleotides: TGTGCCAGTAGTATTCCGACAGGGGCCTATGGCTACACCTTC.

The CDR3 loop is CASSINYMGSTNEQYF. The CDR3 region has the DNA TGTGCCAGTAGTATTAACTATATGGGTTCTACTAACGAGCAGTACTTC. This chain connects TRBV19 to TRBJ2-7; D unclear. There are 16 residues in the CDR3. Trimming took off 3 bases at V and 5 bases at J, with 20 bases between the two ends. Germline V gene data show CDR1 as LNHDA and CDR2 as SQIVND (reference sequence).

The rearrangement joins TRBV19 to TRBJ1-1, with D possibly being TRBD1 (5 bases). The V and J ends lost 1 base and 8 bases respectively, with 11 bases between them. The CDR3 is made up of 13 amino acids. Germline V lookup: CDR1 LNHDA, CDR2 SQIVND (reference sequence). The CDR3 nucleotides read TGTGCCAGTAGTATAGGGGCAGGGAAGGAAGCTTTCTTT. Translated, it gives CASSIGAGKEAFF.

This clone was recorded a few times. The chain links TRBV28 to TRBJ1-2; 9 bases are shared with TRBD1. With 4 bases clipped from V and 0 bases from J, the junction kept 9 bases outside the gene matches. The length of the CDR3 is 17 residues. Germline V CDR1 and CDR2: MDHEN, SYDVKM. CDR3 protein: CASSSSGTGSTNYGYTF. The CDR3 DNA reads as TGTGCCAGCAGTTCCTCGGGGACAGGGTCCACTAACTATGGCTACACCTTC.

The CDR3 loop is CASSPTGTIYGYTF. The CDR3 DNA sequence: TGTGCCAGCAGCCCTACCGGGACAATCTATGGCTACACCTTC. V and J are TRBV7-9 and TRBJ1-2; TRBD1 might be the D (6 bases). Germline lookup yields CDR1 SEHNR and CDR2 FQNEAQ (reference sequence). V gave up 5 bases and J gave up 4 bases, with 14 bases separating them. This CDR3 spans 14 amino acids.

The CDR3 is CASRTDRAGQPQHF. The DNA for the CDR3 is TGTGCCAGCAGAACCGACAGGGCGGGTCAGCCCCAGCATTTT. The rearrangement joins TRBV6-6 to TRBJ1-5, with 7 bases matching TRBD1. This CDR3 contains 14 residues. Looked up from germline, CDR1 is MNHNY and CDR2 is SVGAGI (reference sequence). V trimming: 6 bases; J trimming: 6 bases; junction bases outside the gene matches: 8.

This clone was seen more than once but under ten times. This rearrangement joins TRBV19 to TRBJ2-5; 7 positions agree with TRBD2. Germline V gene data show CDR1 as LNHDA and CDR2 as SQIVND (reference sequence). The CDR3 is 16 residues long. The V segment lost 5 bases and the J segment 3 bases; nucleotides outside the gene matches: 12. The CDR3 loop is CASSPVSGAVKETQYF. CDR3 DNA: TGTGCCAGTAGTCCAGTAAGCGGGGCCGTAAAAGAGACCCAGTACTTC.

The chain joins TRBV4-1 to TRBJ2-5; 9 bases are a match to TRBD2. Germline V gives CDR1 MGHRA, CDR2 YSYEKL. CDR3 length: 18 residues. Trimming took 0 bases from V and 5 from J; bases not matched to a gene: 13. CDR3 sequence reads: CASSQDKGRAGGRETQYF. The CDR3 DNA sequence: TGCGCCAGCAGCCAAGATAAGGGTAGAGCGGGGGGACGGGAGACCCAGTACTTC.

This chain joins TRBV10-3 and TRBJ2-7; tentatively, D is TRBD1 (6 bases). Trimming removed 2 bases at V and 3 bases at J, with 14 bases between. CDR1 and CDR2 (germline): ENHRY, SYGVKD. CDR3 length: 15 residues. The CDR3 spells CAISESLRGGYEQYF. DNA of the CDR3: TGTGCCATCAGTGAGAGTCTCAGGGGCGGCTACGAGCAGTACTTC.

The V gene is TRBV14, the J gene TRBJ1-2; D possibly corresponds to TRBD1 (6 bases). Trimming stripped 0 bases from V and 3 bases from J, with 14 bases between. Germline CDR1 is SGHDN and CDR2 is FVKESK. The CDR3 is made up of 16 amino acids. As DNA, the CDR3 is TGTGCCAGCAGCCAAGATCGAAACAGGGACGACTATGGCTACACCTTC. The encoded protein is CASSQDRNRDDYGYTF.

V is TRBV19 and J is TRBJ1-4, with D tentatively TRBD1 (6 bases). Trimming left V 7 bases short and J 3 bases short, with 18 bases between. The germline gives CDR1 LNHDA, CDR2 SQIVND (reference sequence). This CDR3 is built from 16 residues. The CDR3 DNA follows: TGTGCCAGTACTCTGGGGGCGCCGCCAGCTAATGAAAAACTGTTTTTT. Amino acids: CASTLGAPPANEKLFF.

The chain employs TRBV19 and TRBJ1-1; D is uncertain. The ends were cut back, 3 bases at V and 6 bases at J, with 11 bases in the middle. CDR1 is LNHDA, CDR2 SQIVND, per germline (reference sequence). The CDR3 spans 13 residues. The CDR3 loop is CASSMAGRAEAFF. The CDR3 DNA follows: TGTGCCAGTAGTATGGCGGGAAGGGCTGAAGCTTTCTTT.

This clone appeared a single time. J is TRBJ2-3 and V is TRBV11-3, with a tentative D call TRBD2 (6 bases). The CDR3 is 17 amino acids. V dropped 1 base and J dropped 2 bases, with 16 bases sitting between them. The germline V gene encodes CDR1 SGHNT and CDR2 YENEEA. This CDR3 reads CASSLGVGGSDTDTQYF. DNA for the CDR3: TGTGCCAGCAGCTTAGGCGTGGGGGGATCTGACACAGATACGCAGTATTTT.

The chain joins TRBV11-2 to TRBJ2-5; unclear D gene. From germline, CDR1 is SGHAT and CDR2 FQNNGV. V was shortened by 3 bases and J by 5 bases, with 10 bases between the two germline ends. This CDR3 contains 13 residues. Here the CDR3 DNA reads TGTGCCAGCAGCTTTACAGAATGGGAGACCCAGTACTTC. Protein sequence: CASSFTEWETQYF. The variable domain in full, with the rest retrieved from reference TRBV11-2 and TRBJ2-5, is EAGVAQSPRYKIIEKRQSVAFWCNPISGHATLYWYQQILGQGPKLLIQFQNNGVVDDSQLPKDRFSAERLKGVDSTLKIQPAKLEDSAVYLCASSFTEWETQYFGPGTRLLVL.

The chain has TRBV27 and TRBJ1-6; D gene unclear. The CDR3 sequence is 14 residues long. Trimming removed 4 bases from V and 4 bases from J, with 8 bases in between. Germline lookup yields CDR1 MNHEY and CDR2 SMNVEV (reference sequence). The CDR3: CASSSPSYNSPLHF. Written as DNA, the CDR3 is TGTGCCAGCAGTTCCCCCAGTTATAATTCACCCCTCCACTTT.

This sequence joins TRBV12-5 and TRBJ1-5; D perhaps matches TRBD1 (6 bases). Trimming cost V 5 bases and J 2 bases, with 10 bases left between them. This CDR3 contains 14 residues. Per germline, CDR1 LGHNT and CDR2 FRNRAP. The CDR3: CASGQGNGNQPQHF. Written as DNA, the CDR3 is TGTGCTAGTGGTCAGGGGAATGGCAATCAGCCCCAGCATTTT. The entire variable domain, with the rest obtained from reference TRBV12-5 and TRBJ1-5, is as follows: DARVTQTPRHKVTEMGQEVTMRCQPILGHNTVFWYRQTMMQGLELLAYFRNRAPLDDSGMPKDRFSAEMPDATLATLKIQPSEPRDSAVYFCASGQGNGNQPQHFGDGTRLSIL.

V is TRBV9 and J is TRBJ1-2; a possible D gene is TRBD1 (6 bases). Per the germline V gene, CDR1 is SGDLS and CDR2 is YYNGEE. This CDR3 has 16 residues. Trimming left V 0 bases short and J 5 bases short, with 17 bases between. CDR3 sequence: CASSVGLGRGNYGYTF. The CDR3 coding sequence is TGTGCCAGCAGCGTAGGGCTCGGGAGGGGGAATTATGGCTACACCTTC.

V gene TRBV4-1 combines with J gene TRBJ2-3; possible D gene TRBD1, 5 bases. The CDR3 length is 14 residues. V lost 4 bases and J lost 0, with 8 bases in between. Germline V gene lookup returns CDR1 MGHRA and CDR2 YSYEKL. CDR3 protein: CASSLQGSTDTQYF. As DNA, the CDR3 is TGCGCCAGCAGCCTTCAGGGTAGCACAGATACGCAGTATTTT.